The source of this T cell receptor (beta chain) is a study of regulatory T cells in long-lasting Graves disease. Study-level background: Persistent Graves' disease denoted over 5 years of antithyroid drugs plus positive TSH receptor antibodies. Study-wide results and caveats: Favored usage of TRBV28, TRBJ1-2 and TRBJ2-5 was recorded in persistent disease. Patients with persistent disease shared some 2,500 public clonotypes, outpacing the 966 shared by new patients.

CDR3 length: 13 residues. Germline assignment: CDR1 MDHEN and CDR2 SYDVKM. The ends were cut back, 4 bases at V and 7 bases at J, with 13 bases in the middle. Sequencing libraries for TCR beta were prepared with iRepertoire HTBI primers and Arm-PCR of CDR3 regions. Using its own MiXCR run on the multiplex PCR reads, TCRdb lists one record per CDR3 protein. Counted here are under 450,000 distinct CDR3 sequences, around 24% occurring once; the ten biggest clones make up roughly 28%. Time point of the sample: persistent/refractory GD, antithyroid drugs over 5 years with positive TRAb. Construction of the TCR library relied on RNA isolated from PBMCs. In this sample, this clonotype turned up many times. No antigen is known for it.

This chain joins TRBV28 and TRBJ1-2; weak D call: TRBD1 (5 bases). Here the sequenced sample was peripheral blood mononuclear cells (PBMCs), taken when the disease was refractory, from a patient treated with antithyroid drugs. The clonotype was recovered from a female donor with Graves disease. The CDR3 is CASSSSGRGGYTF. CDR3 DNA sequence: TGTGCCAGCAGTTCTTCAGGGCGGGGTGGCTACACCTTC.